This passage covers 20 T cell receptor beta chains from one sample sequenced in a study of T-cell memory formation after mild COVID-19. Using its own MiXCR run on the 5' RACE reads, TCRdb lists one record per CDR3 protein. Altogether 250,000 to 300,000 distinct CDR3 sequences are present, about a sixth being singletons, with the ten largest covering approximately 23%. Source material: PBMCs or a T cell subset sorted from them (not recorded which). Receptors were obtained from a man aged 18-30 years who had mild COVID-19 (a few samples of this study predate the infection). Cell type and time point are not known.

This clonotype was detected a few times. This chain connects TRBV4-1 to TRBJ2-2; D gene ambiguous. The CDR3 totals 18 residues. In germline, CDR1 is MGHRA, CDR2 YSYEKL. Trimming took off 0 bases at V and 2 bases at J, with 16 bases between the two ends. The CDR3 region is CASSQEGPARTNTGELFF. The CDR3 nucleotides read TGCGCCAGCAGCCAAGAGGGTCCCGCCAGGACCAACACCGGGGAGCTGTTTTTT.

This clonotype was observed a few times. The V and J genes are TRBV19 and TRBJ1-1; D is possibly TRBD1 (6 bases). The germline V gene has CDR1 LNHDA and CDR2 SQIVND (reference sequence). V gave up 5 bases and J gave up 0 bases, with 16 bases separating them. The CDR3 totals 16 residues. DNA of the CDR3: TGTGCCAGTAGTCAAGACTTGGCAGGGGTGAACACTGAAGCTTTCTTT. Translated, it gives CASSQDLAGVNTEAFF.

This clonotype showed up just a few times. V and J are TRBV4-1 and TRBJ2-1; 11 bases agree with TRBD1. This CDR3 is built from 16 residues. V gave up 0 bases and J gave up 7 bases; unmatched junction bases: 5. Germline V gene lookup returns CDR1 MGHRA and CDR2 YSYEKL. In DNA form, the CDR3 reads TGCGCCAGCAGCCAAGATTTTGGACAGGGGGCTAATGAGCAGTTCTTC. Its protein is CASSQDFGQGANEQFF.

This chain joins TRBV2 and TRBJ2-1, with D perhaps matching TRBD1 (6 bases). Germline V gives CDR1 SNHLY, CDR2 FYNNEI. The CDR3 has 13 residues. Trimming cost V 4 bases and J 9 bases, with 13 bases left between them. CDR3 sequence reads: CASSAGVNGEQFF. For the CDR3, the DNA is TGTGCCAGCAGTGCAGGGGTAAACGGTGAGCAGTTCTTC.

This rearrangement joins TRBV29-1 to TRBJ1-2; D is possibly TRBD1 (5 bases). Trimming removed 3 bases from V and 8 bases from J, with 16 bases in between. Germline CDR1 SQVTM, CDR2 ANQGSEA. The CDR3 runs 13 residues. The CDR3 DNA reads as TGCAGCGTTGACGGGGCAGGGCGTGGGGGCTACACCTTC. It codes for CSVDGAGRGGYTF.

This clonotype was counted ten times or more. V and J are TRBV4-2 and TRBJ2-2, with D perhaps TRBD2 (5 bases). Per germline, CDR1 LGHNA and CDR2 YNFKEQ. The CDR3 contains 15 residues. V was pared by 3 bases and J by 4 bases, with 12 bases between. CDR3 DNA sequence: TGTGCCAGCAGCCATCCAGAACGGGGCACCGGGGAGCTGTTTTTT. Translated: CASSHPERGTGELFF.

This clonotype came up once. V gene TRBV6-6 combines with J gene TRBJ1-4, with TRBD1 as a possible D gene (6 bases). The CDR3 length is 13 residues. With 10 bases removed from V and 8 bases from J, the gap between germline ends came to 17 bases. Per germline, CDR1 MNHNY and CDR2 SVGAGI (reference sequence). The CDR3 coding sequence is TGTGCCACTAACTACAGGGCAAACGAAAAACTGTTTTTT. This codes for CATNYRANEKLFF.

This chain links TRBV7-4 with TRBJ1-1; D is undetermined. The CDR3 is 14 residues long. The germline V and J ends were trimmed by 7 bases and 2 bases, with 14 bases remaining between them. Looked up from germline, CDR1 is SGHVT and CDR2 is SQSDAQ. The CDR3 region has the DNA TGTGCCAGCACTTTTAGGTTAGAAAACACTGAAGCTTTCTTT. Encoded protein: CASTFRLENTEAFF.

The sample holds many counts of this clonotype. V usage is TRBV6-5 and J usage is TRBJ2-3, with TRBD2 matching 11 bases. Per the germline V gene, CDR1 is MNHEY and CDR2 is SVGAGI. With 6 bases clipped from V and 1 base from J, the junction kept 0 bases outside the gene matches. CDR3 size: 14 residues. CDR3 sequence (DNA): TGTGCCAGCAGGACTAGCGGGGGCACAGATACGCAGTATTTT. Translated: CASRTSGGTDTQYF.

The chain combines TRBV5-1 with TRBJ2-1; D assignment may be TRBD1 or TRBD2 (6 bases each). Trimming took off 1 base at V and 1 base at J, with 9 bases between the two ends. The CDR3 totals 15 residues. Germline V gene data show CDR1 as SGHRS and CDR2 as YFSETQ. CDR3 sequence reads: CASSLRGVSYNEQFF. In DNA form, the CDR3 reads TGCGCCAGCAGCTTGAGGGGGGTTTCCTACAATGAGCAGTTCTTC.

The chain links TRBV28 to TRBJ2-5; D perhaps matches TRBD1 (6 bases). V was trimmed by 10 bases and J by 2 bases, leaving 11 bases between them. CDR3 length equals 12 residues. Germline V gene sequence: CDR1 MDHEN, CDR2 SYDVKM. The CDR3 DNA sequence: TGTGCCACCGAGGGACAACAAGAGACCCAGTACTTC. Its protein is CATEGQQETQYF.

This CDR3 reads CASSLVPRGTEAFF. CDR3 bases: TGTGCCAGCAGCTTGGTTCCGCGGGGTACTGAAGCTTTCTTT. The rearrangement joins TRBV7-9 to TRBJ1-1; D uncertain. The CDR3 totals 14 residues. CDR1 and CDR2 (germline): SEHNR, FQNEAQ (reference sequence). Trimming cost V 3 bases and J 5 bases, with 13 bases left between them.

V gene TRBV11-2 combines with J gene TRBJ2-1, with D perhaps matching TRBD2 (6 bases). V shed 2 bases and J shed 2 bases, with 10 bases lying between them. CDR1 and CDR2 (germline): SGHAT, FQNNGV. The length of the CDR3 is 15 residues. CDR3 amino acids: CASSLRGLPYNEQFF. DNA for the CDR3: TGTGCCAGCAGCTTACGGGGACTGCCCTACAATGAGCAGTTCTTC.

V usage is TRBV7-3 and J usage is TRBJ2-3; D is ambiguous. The CDR3 contains 13 residues. The germline CDR1 and CDR2 sequences are SGHTA and FQGTGA. V gave up 3 bases and J gave up 5 bases, with 9 bases separating them. As DNA, the CDR3 is TGTGCCAGCAGCTTTTCCCTGGGAGATACGCAGTATTTT. Translation: CASSFSLGDTQYF.

This clonotype has more than one count but fewer than ten. V is TRBV7-7 and J is TRBJ2-5; D is unclear. Trimming took off 5 bases at V and 2 bases at J, with 9 bases between the two ends. In germline, CDR1 is SSHAT, CDR2 FNYEAQ (reference sequence). The CDR3 covers 13 residues. CDR3 residues: CASSGSSQETQYF. The CDR3 DNA reads as TGTGCCAGCAGCGGTTCCAGTCAAGAGACCCAGTACTTC.

The CDR3 here is CASRAGSYEQYV. The CDR3 DNA reads TGTGCCAGCAGGGCAGGATCCTACGAGCAGTACGTC. The chain uses TRBV2 and TRBJ2-7; no definite D call. From germline, CDR1 is SNHLY and CDR2 FYNNEI. V was trimmed by 6 bases and J by 1 base, leaving 7 bases between them. CDR3 size: 12 residues.

This clonotype was detected a few times. J is TRBJ2-3 and V is TRBV12-3 or TRBV12-4; perhaps D is TRBD1 or TRBD2 (6 bases each). V gave up 6 bases and J gave up 0 bases, with 13 bases separating them. The CDR3 contains 15 residues. Here the CDR3 reads CASRPQGTSTDTQYF. The CDR3, as DNA: TGTGCCAGCAGGCCCCAGGGGACTAGCACAGATACGCAGTATTTT.

This clonotype was detected a few times. V usage is TRBV5-1 and J usage is TRBJ1-1; D uncertain. The CDR3 runs 14 residues. Germline values: CDR1 SGHRS, CDR2 YFSETQ. V was clipped by 3 bases and J by 1 base, with 10 bases between them. The CDR3 protein is CASSYKHQNTEAFF. CDR3 in DNA: TGCGCCAGCAGCTACAAACACCAGAACACTGAAGCTTTCTTT. The whole variable domain, filled in from reference TRBV5-1 and TRBJ1-1, reads KAGVTQTPRYLIKTRGQQVTLSCSPISGHRSVSWYQQTPGQGLQFLFEYFSETQRNKGNFPGRFSGRQFSNSRSEMNVSTLELGDSALYLCASSYKHQNTEAFFGQGTRLTVV.

The chain combines TRBV29-1 with TRBJ2-7; possibly TRBD2 for D (5 bases). CDR1 and CDR2 from the germline V gene are SQVTM and ANQGSEA. V lost 7 bases to trimming and J lost 2 bases, with 15 bases between them. CDR3 size: 13 residues. The CDR3 protein is CSAGEGSTYEQYF. As DNA, the CDR3 is TGCAGCGCAGGAGAGGGTTCAACCTACGAGCAGTACTTC.

This clonotype was observed a handful of times. The V call is TRBV6-1, the J call TRBJ2-2, with a weak D call TRBD1 (6 bases). Germline CDR1 is MNHNS and CDR2 is SASEGT. The V and J ends lost 6 bases and 5 bases respectively, with 13 bases between them. The CDR3 consists of 14 residues. This chain's CDR3 is CASRDRILTGELFF. CDR3 DNA sequence: TGTGCCAGCAGGGACAGAATTTTGACCGGGGAGCTGTTTTTT.